Listed here are 20 T cell receptor beta chains from one sample, sequenced in a study of long-term antiretroviral therapy in people with HIV (dated by TCRdb to 2022 to 2024). The immunoSEQ hsTCRB v3.0 assay was used at survey level resolution to sequence the TRB variable region. As stored in TCRdb, this immuneACCESS dataset retains in-frame rearrangements with V and J assigned. A fraction of the clones does not appear; measured against another copy, unresolved V genes explain less than half of the discrepancy, and the remainder lacks a known reason. Here the sample has almost 35,000 clones; 70% to 90% occur a single time. Roughly 5% of the sample rests with the top ten. Sequenced material: unsorted PBMCs, taken 2.8 years before starting antiretroviral therapy. Receptors were obtained from a woman aged 30 to 39 with HIV.

The chain is built from TRBV12-5 and TRBJ1-1; D may be TRBD1 (6 bases). This CDR3 has 15 amino acids. V was shortened by 0 bases and J by 4 bases, with 12 bases between the two germline ends. Germline V gene data show CDR1 as LGHNT and CDR2 as FRNRAP. CDR3 amino acids: CASGLVRKGGTEAFF. Here the CDR3 DNA reads TGTGCTAGTGGTTTGGTACGGAAAGGGGGCACTGAAGCTTTCTTT.

V is TRBV5-6 and J is TRBJ1-2; D is perhaps TRBD1 (5 bases). The CDR3 runs to 15 residues. The V gene lost 4 bases and the J gene lost 8 bases, with 21 bases spanning the gap. Germline V gene lookup returns CDR1 SGHDT and CDR2 YYEEEE. In nucleotides, the CDR3 is TGTGCCAGCAGCCCCAATGCGGGGCAGAAGGGCGGCTACACCTTC. Residues: CASSPNAGQKGGYTF.

This clone was observed a few times. J is TRBJ2-7 and V is TRBV5-4; TRBD1 agrees at 8 bases. Germline assignment: CDR1 SGHNT and CDR2 YYREEE (reference sequence). The CDR3 runs 18 residues. J was trimmed by 5 bases and V by 1 base; bases with no gene match: 17. In DNA, the CDR3 is TGTGCCAGCAGCTTGACAGGGGGGATCTCTCCCAACCGGAACGAGCAGTACGTC. Protein product: CASSLTGGISPNRNEQYV.

This clone is a singleton in its sample. Other DNA sequences of this sample code for an identical CDR3. The rearrangement uses TRBV19 and TRBJ2-7; D gene unclear. V was shortened by 3 bases and J by 0 bases, with 6 bases between the two germline ends. This CDR3 has 13 residues. Looked up from germline, CDR1 is LNHDA and CDR2 is SQIVND (reference sequence). The CDR3 coding sequence is TGTGCCAGTAGTATTCGCCTCTCCTACGAGCAGTACTTC. It translates to CASSIRLSYEQYF.

This rearrangement joins TRBV20-1 to TRBJ1-2; D uncertain. This CDR3 is built from 11 residues. The V end lost 6 bases, the J end lost 7 bases, and 12 bases lay between the germline ends. The germline V gene has CDR1 DFQATT and CDR2 SNEGSKA (reference sequence). The CDR3 is CSARDILGYTF. As DNA, the CDR3 is TGCAGTGCCCGAGACATACTTGGCTACACCTTC.

CDR3 residues: CASSLRTGSKQPQHF. The CDR3 DNA follows: TGTGCCAGCAGTTTGCGGACAGGGTCGAAGCAGCCCCAGCATTTT. The chain combines TRBV2 with TRBJ1-5, with TRBD1 matching 8 bases. V lost 5 bases and J lost 7; bases outside the gene matches: 10. Germline V gene lookup returns CDR1 SNHLY and CDR2 FYNNEI. This CDR3 spans 15 amino acids.

The chain couples TRBV30 to TRBJ1-5, with a weak D call TRBD1 (5 bases). CDR1 and CDR2 (germline): GTSNPN, SVGIG (reference sequence). This CDR3 has 15 residues. Trimming removed 3 bases from V and 9 bases from J, with 21 bases in between. Here the CDR3 reads CAWSSGTPQEWPQHF. The CDR3 DNA is TGTGCCTGGAGCTCCGGGACCCCTCAAGAATGGCCCCAGCATTTT.

This clone was counted between two and nine times. The rearrangement joins TRBV27 to TRBJ1-2; TRBD1 might be the D (6 bases). Germline-derived CDR1 and CDR2 are MNHEY and SMNVEV (reference sequence). The CDR3 contains 13 residues. Deletions cut 5 bases from V and 4 bases from J, with 11 bases between. CDR3: CASSKGGVYGYTF. CDR3 nucleotide sequence: TGTGCCAGCAGTAAAGGGGGTGTCTATGGCTACACCTTC.

The chain carries TRBV5-1 and TRBJ1-1; D may be TRBD1 (5 bases). The CDR3 runs 13 residues. CDR1 and CDR2 from the germline V gene are SGHRS and YFSETQ. The germline V and J ends were trimmed by 7 bases and 5 bases, with 15 bases remaining between them. The DNA of the CDR3 is TGCGCCAGCGGAAAGGACACGCGGACTGAAGCTTTCTTT. Translating gives CASGKDTRTEAFF.

The chain carries TRBV5-5 and TRBJ2-7, with D perhaps being TRBD1 or TRBD2 (6 bases each). V dropped 1 base and J dropped 2 bases, with 13 bases sitting between them. CDR1 and CDR2 (germline): SGHKS, YYEKEE (reference sequence). The CDR3 spans 15 residues. The CDR3 DNA reads as TGTGCCAGCAGCTTGACAGGGACTTCAGCCTACGAGCAGTACTTC. Translated: CASSLTGTSAYEQYF.

V gene TRBV6-1 combines with J gene TRBJ2-5; 12 nucleotides match TRBD2. Germline CDR1 is MNHNS and CDR2 is SASEGT. The ends lost 6 bases at V and 2 bases at J; junction bases unmatched: 4. This CDR3 region has 15 residues. The CDR3 region has the DNA TGTGCCAGCAGGGGACTAGCGGGTGATCAAGAGACCCAGTACTTC. Translated: CASRGLAGDQETQYF.

The chain links TRBV6-5 to TRBJ1-1, with D tentatively TRBD1 (6 bases). The germline gives CDR1 MNHEY, CDR2 SVGAGI. This CDR3 is built from 16 residues. V was shortened by 0 bases and J by 0 bases, with 11 bases between the two germline ends. The CDR3 DNA follows: TGTGCCAGCAGTTACTCATCGGGGGCGTTGAACACTGAAGCTTTCTTT. Protein product: CASSYSSGALNTEAFF.

The genes are TRBV29-1 and TRBJ1-1; D unclear. This CDR3 has 13 residues. V shed 4 bases and J shed 1 base, with 10 bases lying between them. Per the germline V gene, CDR1 is SQVTM and CDR2 is ANQGSEA. The CDR3 here is CSVGGNQNTEAFF. Written as DNA, the CDR3 is TGCAGCGTTGGCGGAAACCAGAACACTGAAGCTTTCTTT.

The J gene is TRBJ1-1, the V gene TRBV2, with 7 bases aligning to TRBD1. The CDR3 consists of 15 residues. Germline V CDR1 and CDR2: SNHLY, FYNNEI. Trimming removed 6 bases from V and 1 base from J; junction bases left unmatched: 8. The CDR3 nucleotides read TGTGCCAGCAGGGTACGGACAGGTGGGAACACTGAAGCTTTCTTT. It is translated as CASRVRTGGNTEAFF.

V and J are TRBV10-3 and TRBJ2-6; D remains ambiguous. Trimming stripped 6 bases from V and 0 bases from J, with 12 bases between. Germline V gives CDR1 ENHRY, CDR2 SYGVKD. The CDR3 is 16 residues long. The CDR3 nucleotides read TGTGCCATCAGCCCCGGACCGAGCTCTGGGGCCAACGTCCTGACTTTC. It codes for CAISPGPSSGANVLTF.

The chain employs TRBV10-1 and TRBJ2-3, with a possible D match to TRBD1 (5 bases). V dropped 2 bases and J dropped 8 bases, with 20 bases sitting between them. CDR3 size: 16 residues. The germline V gene has CDR1 WNHNN and CDR2 SYGVQD (reference sequence). Written as DNA, the CDR3 is TGCGCCAGCAGTGAGGCCATTGATCCAGGGCTTTGTACGCAGTATTTT. It is translated as CASSEAIDPGLCTQYF.

In nucleotides, the CDR3 is TGCGCCAGCAGCCAAGAACAGGGGGAGCACAATCAGCCCCAGCATTTT. It specifies CASSQEQGEHNQPQHF. The chain is built from TRBV4-1 and TRBJ1-5; 8 bases match TRBD1. The V segment lost 0 bases and the J segment 3 bases; nucleotides outside the gene matches: 4. Per the germline V gene, CDR1 is MGHRA and CDR2 is YSYEKL. The CDR3 totals 16 residues.

In its sample, this clone ranks as medium-sized. The CDR3 spells CASSDGVGGTDTQYF. The CDR3 DNA reads as TGTGCCAGCAGTGATGGGGTTGGGGGCACAGATACGCAGTATTTT. The rearrangement links TRBV6-4 to TRBJ2-3; D is undetermined. Germline assignment: CDR1 MRHNA and CDR2 SNTAGT. Trimming shortened V by 3 bases and J by 1 base, and 11 bases separated the two germline ends. The CDR3 is 15 residues long.

The chain uses TRBV4-2 and TRBJ2-5; no definite D call. CDR3 length: 13 amino acids. V was clipped by 0 bases and J by 1 base, with 3 bases between them. CDR1 is LGHNA and CDR2 is YNFKEQ in the germline V gene. The CDR3 region has the DNA TGTGCCAGCAGCCAAGAAATCCAAGAGACCCAGTACTTC. Encoded protein: CASSQEIQETQYF.

This chain uses TRBV19 with TRBJ2-5; D unresolved. This CDR3 is built from 11 residues. The V gene's germline CDR1 is LNHDA and CDR2 SQIVND (reference sequence). V gave up 5 bases and J gave up 3 bases, with 4 bases separating them. The CDR3 loop reads CASSGKETQYF. In nucleotides, the CDR3 is TGTGCCAGTAGTGGGAAAGAGACCCAGTACTTC. Together with reference TRBV19 and TRBJ2-5, the CDR3 gives the full variable domain: DGGITQSPKYLFRKEGQNVTLSCEQNLNHDAMYWYRQDPGQGLRLIYYSQIVNDFQKGDIAEGYSVSREKKESFPLTVTSAQKNPTAFYLCASSGKETQYFGPGTRLLVL.